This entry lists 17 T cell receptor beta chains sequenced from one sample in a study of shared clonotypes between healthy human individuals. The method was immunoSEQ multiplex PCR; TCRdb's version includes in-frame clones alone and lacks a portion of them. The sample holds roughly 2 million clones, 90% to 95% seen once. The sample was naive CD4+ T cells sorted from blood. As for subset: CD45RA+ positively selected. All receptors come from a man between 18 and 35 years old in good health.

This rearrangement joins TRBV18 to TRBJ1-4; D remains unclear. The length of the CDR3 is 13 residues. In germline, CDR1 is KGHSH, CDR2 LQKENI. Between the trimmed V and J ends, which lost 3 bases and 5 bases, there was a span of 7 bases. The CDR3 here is CASSPIENEKLFF. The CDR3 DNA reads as TGTGCCAGCTCACCCATAGAGAATGAAAAACTGTTTTTT.

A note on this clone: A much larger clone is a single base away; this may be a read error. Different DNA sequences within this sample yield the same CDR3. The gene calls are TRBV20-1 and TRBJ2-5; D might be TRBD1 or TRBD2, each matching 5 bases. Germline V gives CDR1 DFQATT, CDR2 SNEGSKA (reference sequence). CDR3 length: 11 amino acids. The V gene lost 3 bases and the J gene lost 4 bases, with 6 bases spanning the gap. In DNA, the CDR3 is TGCAGTGCTAGTGGGGGAGAGACCCAGTACTTC. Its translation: CSASGGETQYF.

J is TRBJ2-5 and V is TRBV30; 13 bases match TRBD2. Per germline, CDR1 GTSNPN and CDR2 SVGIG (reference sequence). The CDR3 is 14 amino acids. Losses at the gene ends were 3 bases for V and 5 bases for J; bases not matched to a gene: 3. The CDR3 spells CAWRRTSGSETQYF. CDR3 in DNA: TGTGCCTGGAGGAGGACTAGCGGGAGTGAGACCCAGTACTTC.

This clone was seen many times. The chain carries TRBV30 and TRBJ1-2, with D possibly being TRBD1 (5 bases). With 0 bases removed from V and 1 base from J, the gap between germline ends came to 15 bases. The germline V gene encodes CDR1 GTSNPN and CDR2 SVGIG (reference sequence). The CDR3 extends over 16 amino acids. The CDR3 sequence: CAWSVRRGKNNYGYTF. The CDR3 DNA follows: TGTGCCTGGAGTGTACGTCGGGGGAAAAATAACTATGGCTACACCTTC. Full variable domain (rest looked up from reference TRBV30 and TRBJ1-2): SQTIHQWPATLVQPVGSPLSLECTVEGTSNPNLYWYRQAAGRGLQLLFYSVGIGQISSEVPQNLSASRPQDRQFILSSKKLLLSDSGFYLCAWSVRRGKNNYGYTFGSGTRLTVV.

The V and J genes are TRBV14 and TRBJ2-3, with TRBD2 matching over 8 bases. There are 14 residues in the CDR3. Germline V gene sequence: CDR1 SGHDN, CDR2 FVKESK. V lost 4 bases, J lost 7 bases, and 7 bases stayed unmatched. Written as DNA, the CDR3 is TGTGCCAGCAGCCCTACGCGGGGGGTAAATACGCAGTATTTT. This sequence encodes CASSPTRGVNTQYF.

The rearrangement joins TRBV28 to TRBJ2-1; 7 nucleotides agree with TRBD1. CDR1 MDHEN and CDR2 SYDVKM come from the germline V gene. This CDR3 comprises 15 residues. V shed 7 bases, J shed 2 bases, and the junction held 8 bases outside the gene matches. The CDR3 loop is CASTPGTATYNEQFF. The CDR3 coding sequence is TGTGCCAGCACCCCAGGGACAGCGACCTACAATGAGCAGTTCTTC.

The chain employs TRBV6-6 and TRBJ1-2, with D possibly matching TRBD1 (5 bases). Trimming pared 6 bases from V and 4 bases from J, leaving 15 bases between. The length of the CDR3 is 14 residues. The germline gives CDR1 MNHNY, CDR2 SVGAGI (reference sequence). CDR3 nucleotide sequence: TGTGCCAGCAGGACCTCACAGGTTAGCTATGGCTACACCTTC. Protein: CASRTSQVSYGYTF.

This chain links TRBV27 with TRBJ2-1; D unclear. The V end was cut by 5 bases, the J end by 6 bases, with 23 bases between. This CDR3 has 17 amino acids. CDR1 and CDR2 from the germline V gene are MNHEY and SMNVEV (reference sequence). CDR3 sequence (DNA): TGTGCCAGCAGTCTGAGAGCCGAACTATGGATTTTCAATGAGCAGTTCTTC. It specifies CASSLRAELWIFNEQFF.

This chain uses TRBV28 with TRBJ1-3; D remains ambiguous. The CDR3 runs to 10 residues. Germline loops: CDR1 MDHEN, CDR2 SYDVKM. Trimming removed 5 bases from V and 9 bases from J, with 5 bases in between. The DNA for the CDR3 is TGTGCCAGCAGTCGGGTCACCATATATTTT. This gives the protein CASSRVTIYF.

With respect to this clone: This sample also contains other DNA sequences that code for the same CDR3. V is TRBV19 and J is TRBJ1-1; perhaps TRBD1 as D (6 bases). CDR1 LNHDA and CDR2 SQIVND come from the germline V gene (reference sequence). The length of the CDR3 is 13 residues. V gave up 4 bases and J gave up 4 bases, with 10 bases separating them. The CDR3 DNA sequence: TGTGCCAGTAGTACGCAGGGGTTCACTGAAGCTTTCTTT. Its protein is CASSTQGFTEAFF.

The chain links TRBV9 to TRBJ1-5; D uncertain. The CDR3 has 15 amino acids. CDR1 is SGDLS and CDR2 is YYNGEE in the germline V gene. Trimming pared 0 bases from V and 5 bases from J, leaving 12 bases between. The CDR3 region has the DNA TGTGCCAGCAGCGTAGACGCCGCGGCGTATCAGCCCCAGCATTTT. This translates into CASSVDAAAYQPQHF.

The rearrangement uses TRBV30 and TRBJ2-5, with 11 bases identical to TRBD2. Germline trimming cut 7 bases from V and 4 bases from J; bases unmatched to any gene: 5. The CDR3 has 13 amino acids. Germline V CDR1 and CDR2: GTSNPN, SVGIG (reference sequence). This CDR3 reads CAFSGRAVETQYF. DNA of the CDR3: TGTGCCTTTAGCGGGAGGGCCGTAGAGACCCAGTACTTC.

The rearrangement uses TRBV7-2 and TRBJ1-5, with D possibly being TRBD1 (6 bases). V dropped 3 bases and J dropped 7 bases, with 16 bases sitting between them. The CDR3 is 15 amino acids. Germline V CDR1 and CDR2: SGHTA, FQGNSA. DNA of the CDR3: TGTGCCAGCAGCTTTGCAGGGGCGGTCGGACAGCCCCAGCATTTT. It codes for CASSFAGAVGQPQHF. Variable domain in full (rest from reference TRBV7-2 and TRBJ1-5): GAGVSQSPSNKVTEKGKDVELRCDPISGHTALYWYRQSLGQGLEFLIYFQGNSAPDKSGLPSDRFSAERTGGSVSTLTIQRTQQEDSAVYLCASSFAGAVGQPQHFGDGTRLSIL.

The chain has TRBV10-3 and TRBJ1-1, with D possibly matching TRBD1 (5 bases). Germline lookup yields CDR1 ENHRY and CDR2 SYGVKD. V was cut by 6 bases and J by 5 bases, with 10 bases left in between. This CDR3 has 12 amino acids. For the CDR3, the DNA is TGTGCCATCAGACAGGTCCGGACTGAAGCTTTCTTT. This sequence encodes CAIRQVRTEAFF.

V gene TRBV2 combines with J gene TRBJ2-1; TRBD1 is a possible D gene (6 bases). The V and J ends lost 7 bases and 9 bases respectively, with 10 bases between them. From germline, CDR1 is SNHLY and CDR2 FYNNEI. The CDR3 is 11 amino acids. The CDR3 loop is CASTRGTEQFF. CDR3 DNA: TGTGCCAGCACCAGGGGTACTGAGCAGTTCTTC.

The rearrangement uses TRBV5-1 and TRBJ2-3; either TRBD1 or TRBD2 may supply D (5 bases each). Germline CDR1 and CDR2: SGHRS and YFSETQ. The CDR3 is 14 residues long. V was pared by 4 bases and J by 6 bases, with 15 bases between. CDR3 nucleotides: TGCGCCAGCAGCCCGATCGGGGCTGGGGATACGCAGTATTTT. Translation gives CASSPIGAGDTQYF.

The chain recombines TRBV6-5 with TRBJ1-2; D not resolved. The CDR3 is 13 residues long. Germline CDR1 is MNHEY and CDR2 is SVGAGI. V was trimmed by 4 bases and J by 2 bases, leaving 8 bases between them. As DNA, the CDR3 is TGTGCCAGCAGTTCCCTACCCAACTATGGCTACACCTTC. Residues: CASSSLPNYGYTF.